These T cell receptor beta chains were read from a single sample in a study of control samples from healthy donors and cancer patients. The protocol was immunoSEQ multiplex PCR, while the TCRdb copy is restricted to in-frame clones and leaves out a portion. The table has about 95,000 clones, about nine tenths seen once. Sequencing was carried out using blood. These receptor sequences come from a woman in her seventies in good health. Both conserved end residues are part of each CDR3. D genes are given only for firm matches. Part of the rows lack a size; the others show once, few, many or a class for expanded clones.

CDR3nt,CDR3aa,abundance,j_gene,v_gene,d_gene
TGTGCCAGCAGCTTAGCAGGGGAGGGAGAGACCCAGTACTTC,CASSLAGEGETQYF,NA,TRBJ2-5,TRBV7-9,TRBD2
TGTGCCAGCAGCTTGGGAGGCGGGTCCTACAATGAGCAGTTCTTC,CASSLGGGSYNEQFF,NA,TRBJ2-1,TRBV5-4,NA
TGCGCCAGCAGCCCGGCGAGGGTCTCTGGAAACACCATATATTTT,CASSPARVSGNTIYF,NA,TRBJ1-3,TRBV4-3,NA
TGTGCCAGCAGCCCACCGGGACTGAACACCGGGGAGCTGTTTTTT,CASSPPGLNTGELFF,few,TRBJ2-2,TRBV7-2,NA
TGTGCCAGCAGTTATTGGCAGGGGATCACTGAAGCTTTCTTT,CASSYWQGITEAFF,once,TRBJ1-1,TRBV6-5,NA
TGTGCCAGCAGCCAAGTAGGGGGGGGGACTGAAGCTTTCTTT,CASSQVGGGTEAFF,NA,TRBJ1-1,TRBV3-1/TRBV3-2,NA
TGTGCTAGTGGTTTGGTACCGCGCAGCCCTAGCTCCTATAATTCACCCCTCCACTTT,CASGLVPRSPSSYNSPLHF,NA,TRBJ1-6,TRBV12-5,NA
TGTGCCAGCAGCCAACTAGCGGGGGGCAATGAGCAGTTCTTC,CASSQLAGGNEQFF,NA,TRBJ2-1,TRBV5-4,TRBD2
TGTGCCAGCAGTGACCTGGACAGTAATGAAAAACTGTTTTTT,CASSDLDSNEKLFF,NA,TRBJ1-4,TRBV6-1,NA
TGTGCCAGCTCACCTTCCCCGGGACAGGCTAATTCACCCCTCCACTTT,CASSPSPGQANSPLHF,NA,TRBJ1-6,TRBV18,TRBD1
TGTGCCAGCAGCTTACAGTCCCTCTATGGCTACACCTTC,CASSLQSLYGYTF,NA,TRBJ1-2,TRBV3-1/TRBV3-2,NA
TGTGCCAGCAGCACGACGGGACAGAGTACGCAGTATTTT,CASSTTGQSTQYF,NA,TRBJ2-3,TRBV7-9,TRBD1
TGTGCCAGCAGCTTGAGATTTACAGGGCCGAACACCGGGGAGCTGTTTTTT,CASSLRFTGPNTGELFF,NA,TRBJ2-2,TRBV5-6,NA
TGTGCCAGCAGTTTTGCGTCTGGAAACACCATATATTTT,CASSFASGNTIYF,NA,TRBJ1-3,TRBV28,NA